This entry lists 20 T cell receptor beta chains sequenced from one sample in a study of blood T cell repertoires in COVID-19. TCRdb's table, derived via immunoSEQ multiplex PCR, lists solely in-frame clones and lacks some. The sample has roughly 190,000 clones; about 78% are singletons. Sequencing was carried out using peripheral blood. The origin of the receptors is a woman between 45 and 60 years old with active or convalescent COVID-19.

The rearrangement links TRBV4-3 to TRBJ1-4, with a tentative D call TRBD1 (5 bases). CDR1 and CDR2 (germline): LGHNA, YSLEER. Trimming stripped 0 bases from V and 0 bases from J, with 14 bases between. CDR3 length: 18 amino acids. In DNA, the CDR3 is TGCGCCAGCAGCCAAGACGTCCCCAGGGAAGCAACTAATGAAAAACTGTTTTTT. Translating gives CASSQDVPREATNEKLFF.

The chain recombines TRBV6-4 with TRBJ1-5, with D possibly matching TRBD1 (6 bases). This CDR3 comprises 15 residues. V was shortened by 0 bases and J by 5 bases, with 11 bases between the two germline ends. Per germline, CDR1 MRHNA and CDR2 SNTAGT. DNA for the CDR3: TGTGCCAGCAGTGACTCAAGGGGGGGCGATCAGCCCCAGCATTTT. Translating it yields CASSDSRGGDQPQHF.

V usage is TRBV3-1 (or the pseudogene TRBV3-2) and J usage is TRBJ2-1, with 7 bases identical to TRBD2. Germline assignment: CDR1 LGHDT and CDR2 YNNKEL (reference sequence). Trimming removed 1 base from V and 3 bases from J; junction bases left unmatched: 12. The CDR3 is made up of 18 amino acids. The CDR3, as DNA: TGTGCCAGCAGCCAAGGAAGATGGGCTAGCGGAGACTACAATGAGCAGTTCTTC. Translation: CASSQGRWASGDYNEQFF.

The rearrangement uses TRBV20-1 and TRBJ2-1, with TRBD2 matching over 9 bases. The CDR3 is 15 residues long. The V gene end was trimmed by 3 bases and the J gene end by 7 bases; junction bases not matched to a gene: 10. Germline V gives CDR1 DFQATT, CDR2 SNEGSKA (reference sequence). The CDR3 nucleotides read TGCAGTGCTAGTCCGGGCGGGGGGGACACGAATGAGCAGTTCTTC. Translation gives CSASPGGGDTNEQFF.

V and J are TRBV5-5 and TRBJ1-2, with 7 bases aligning to TRBD1. Trimming took 4 bases from V and 3 from J; bases not matched to a gene: 3. The length of the CDR3 is 13 residues. Germline CDR1 reads SGHKS; CDR2 reads YYEKEE (reference sequence). The CDR3, as DNA: TGTGCCAGCAGCCGGGACAGCTACTATGGCTACACCTTC. It yields the protein CASSRDSYYGYTF.

This clone was counted ten times or more. J is TRBJ1-5 and V is TRBV19; 7 nucleotides match TRBD1. This CDR3 contains 17 residues. The trim removed 4 bases at V and 4 bases at J, leaving 13 bases unmatched. The germline CDR1 and CDR2 sequences are LNHDA and SQIVND (reference sequence). The CDR3 DNA sequence: TGTGCCAGTAGTACCTACTCCGGGACAGTCCTTAATCAGCCCCAGCATTTT. Its protein product is CASSTYSGTVLNQPQHF.

The genes are TRBV28 and TRBJ2-7, with 10 nucleotides matching TRBD1. Trimming at V came to 4 bases and at J to 5 bases, leaving 11 bases not matched to a gene. The CDR3 runs 16 residues. The germline V gene has CDR1 MDHEN and CDR2 SYDVKM. CDR3 protein: CASSSGQGGTFHEQYF. DNA of the CDR3: TGTGCCAGCAGTTCAGGACAGGGGGGGACGTTCCACGAGCAGTACTTC.

The chain has TRBV5-4 and TRBJ2-1; 9 bases fit TRBD1. Germline V gives CDR1 SGHNT, CDR2 YYREEE (reference sequence). The CDR3 has 17 amino acids. V lost 4 bases, J lost 6 bases, and 14 bases stayed unmatched. The CDR3 DNA sequence: TGTGCCAGCAGCGGGACAGGGAATCTAGGGAGCCTCAATGAGCAGTTCTTC. It codes for CASSGTGNLGSLNEQFF.

This clone was seen only a few times. DNA for the CDR3: TGTGCCAGCAGCGCTACAGGGGGCTACGAGCAGTACTTC. Protein product: CASSATGGYEQYF. V and J are TRBV9 and TRBJ2-7, with 8 bases fitting TRBD1. The CDR3 has 13 amino acids. Germline lookup yields CDR1 SGDLS and CDR2 YYNGEE. V trimming: 3 bases; J trimming: 3 bases; junction bases outside the gene matches: 2.

The chain links TRBV11-2 to TRBJ1-2; D gene ambiguous. With 5 bases removed from V and 8 bases from J, the gap between germline ends came to 12 bases. The V gene's germline CDR1 is SGHAT and CDR2 FQNNGV. The CDR3 covers 12 residues. CDR3 sequence: CASSPGLWGYTF. Written as DNA, the CDR3 is TGTGCCAGCAGCCCAGGACTGTGGGGCTACACCTTC.

The sample holds a few counts of this clone. CDR3 residues: CASSQVLGAGDTGELFF. CDR3 coding DNA: TGTGCCAGCAGCCAAGTTCTCGGAGCGGGAGACACCGGGGAGCTGTTTTTT. V is TRBV4-2 and J is TRBJ2-2; 8 nucleotides line up with TRBD2. With V trimmed by 1 base and J by 3 bases, 7 bases remained unmatched. CDR1 and CDR2 from the germline V gene are LGHNA and YNFKEQ. The CDR3 consists of 17 residues.

The chain joins TRBV3-1 (or the pseudogene TRBV3-2) to TRBJ2-3; D is undetermined. Germline loops: CDR1 LGHDT, CDR2 YNNKEL (reference sequence). V lost 6 bases, J lost 0 bases, and 28 bases lay in between. CDR3 length: 20 residues. In DNA form, the CDR3 reads TGTGCCAGCAGTCTCACCCCCACCATGAGACTCCTCTCTAGCACAGATACGCAGTATTTT. Translating gives CASSLTPTMRLLSSTDTQYF.

The V call is TRBV6-2 or TRBV6-3, the J call TRBJ2-3, with TRBD2 identical over 9 bases. The CDR3 totals 15 residues. V gave up 3 bases and J gave up 1 base; unmatched junction bases: 2. Germline CDR1 MNHEY, CDR2 SVGEGT. The CDR3 DNA reads TGTGCCAGCAGTTATCCTAGCGGGGGCACAGATACGCAGTATTTT. This codes for CASSYPSGGTDTQYF.

The chain uses TRBV19 and TRBJ2-1, with 11 bases fitting TRBD2. Germline-derived CDR1 and CDR2 are LNHDA and SQIVND (reference sequence). This CDR3 has 14 amino acids. The V gene end was trimmed by 6 bases and the J gene end by 7 bases; junction bases not matched to a gene: 5. The CDR3 DNA reads as TGTGCCAGTAGGACTAGCGGGGCCAATAATGAGCAGTTCTTC. Protein: CASRTSGANNEQFF. The full variable domain, in which reference TRBV19 and TRBJ2-1 provide the parts outside the CDR3, is DGGITQSPKYLFRKEGQNVTLSCEQNLNHDAMYWYRQDPGQGLRLIYYSQIVNDFQKGDIAEGYSVSREKKESFPLTVTSAQKNPTAFYLCASRTSGANNEQFFGPGTRLTVL.

The V call is TRBV18, the J call TRBJ2-3; the match to TRBD2 covers 13 bases. The V and J ends lost 4 bases and 2 bases, in that order; junction bases with no gene match: 3. Germline-derived CDR1 and CDR2 are KGHSH and LQKENI. This CDR3 spans 16 amino acids. CDR3 sequence (DNA): TGTGCCAGCTCACGGGGGACTAGCGGGATCACAGATACGCAGTATTTT. It codes for CASSRGTSGITDTQYF.

This chain uses TRBV28 with TRBJ2-7; the D is unclear. CDR1 and CDR2 from the germline V gene are MDHEN and SYDVKM. CDR3 length: 11 amino acids. V lost 8 bases, J lost 3 bases, and 8 bases lay in between. The CDR3 nucleotides are TGTGCCAGCTCGCGCTTCTACGAGCAGTACTTC. As protein: CASSRFYEQYF.

The rearrangement uses TRBV4-3 and TRBJ2-1; maybe TRBD1 (6 bases). Germline lookup yields CDR1 LGHNA and CDR2 YSLEER. The CDR3 runs 16 residues. The V gene lost 1 base and the J gene lost 7 bases, with 17 bases spanning the gap. The CDR3 here is CASSQGNNRALNEQFF. The CDR3 DNA sequence: TGCGCCAGCAGCCAAGGAAACAACAGGGCCCTGAATGAGCAGTTCTTC.

This clone was found a few times. This chain joins TRBV19 and TRBJ1-5; 8 nucleotides line up with TRBD1. Trimming at V came to 6 bases and at J to 0 bases, leaving 7 bases not matched to a gene. This CDR3 is built from 16 residues. The V gene's germline CDR1 is LNHDA and CDR2 SQIVND (reference sequence). CDR3 protein: CASRGQGIYSNQPQHF. Written as DNA, the CDR3 is TGTGCCAGTAGAGGACAGGGCATCTATAGCAATCAGCCCCAGCATTTT.

This clone was observed once. The DNA for the CDR3 is TGCGCCAGCAGCCAAGATAGAACTAGCGGGGGGGCGAGGCTGGAGACCCAGTACTTC. The encoded protein is CASSQDRTSGGARLETQYF. The chain links TRBV4-3 to TRBJ2-5, with 13 positions matching TRBD2. Germline trimming cut 0 bases from V and 5 bases from J; bases unmatched to any gene: 12. Germline V gene lookup returns CDR1 LGHNA and CDR2 YSLEER. The CDR3 is 19 residues long.

V gene TRBV15 combines with J gene TRBJ1-5, with D unclear. Germline-derived CDR1 and CDR2 are LNHNV and YYDKDF (reference sequence). The CDR3 totals 15 residues. Trimming shortened V by 0 bases and J by 7 bases, and 13 bases separated the two germline ends. The CDR3 nucleotides are TGTGCCACCAGCAGAGATCGAGGGAACGGACAGCCCCAGCATTTT. Its protein product is CATSRDRGNGQPQHF.